These 4 T cell receptor beta chains were sequenced from one sample in a study of neoadjuvant anti-PD-1 for oral cavity cancer. Method: immunoSEQ multiplex PCR; TCRdb's copy keeps in-frame clones and lacks some. The sample lists 84,000 or so clones; about 80% were seen once. The sequencing used PBMCs, collected before nivolumab (anti-PD-1) treatment. These receptors were obtained from a person between 35 and 79 years old with oral cavity squamous cell carcinoma.

The chain employs TRBV30 and TRBJ1-1; D is uncertain. Trimming cost V 0 bases and J 5 bases, with 10 bases left between them. Germline V gene lookup returns CDR1 GTSNPN and CDR2 SVGIG (reference sequence). CDR3 length: 13 residues. DNA of the CDR3: TGTGCCTGGAGTGTAATCCTGGGGACTGAAGCTTTCTTT. It encodes CAWSVILGTEAFF.

The CDR3 DNA reads as TGTGCCAGCAGCTTGCAACCGGGACAGGGGACAAACACCATATATTTT. Encoded protein: CASSLQPGQGTNTIYF. V gene TRBV9 combines with J gene TRBJ1-3; 10 nucleotides line up with TRBD1. Losses at the gene ends were 4 bases for V and 6 bases for J; bases not matched to a gene: 10. Germline assignment: CDR1 SGDLS and CDR2 YYNGEE. This CDR3 spans 16 amino acids. The variable domain in full, completed from reference TRBV9 and TRBJ1-3, reads DSGVTQTPKHLITATGQRVTLRCSPRSGDLSVYWYQQSLDQGLQFLIQYYNGEERAKGNILERFSAQQFPDLHSELNLSSLELGDSALYFCASSLQPGQGTNTIYFGEGSWLTVV.

The chain has TRBV18 and TRBJ1-1; D unclear. V was cut by 6 bases and J by 0 bases, with 11 bases left in between. The CDR3 has 14 residues. Germline-derived CDR1 and CDR2 are KGHSH and LQKENI. CDR3 DNA: TGTGCCAGCTCCCCTTTCGGTGTGAACACTGAAGCTTTCTTT. Translating it yields CASSPFGVNTEAFF.

This clone was observed a single time. V is TRBV5-4 and J is TRBJ1-1, with D perhaps TRBD1 (5 bases). CDR1 and CDR2 (germline): SGHNT, YYREEE (reference sequence). V shed 0 bases and J shed 1 base, with 7 bases lying between them. There are 14 residues in the CDR3. For the CDR3, the DNA is TGTGCCAGCAGCTTGGGGACACAGAACACTGAAGCTTTCTTT. Encoded protein: CASSLGTQNTEAFF. Full variable domain (missing parts from reference TRBV5-4 and TRBJ1-1): ETGVTQSPTHLIKTRGQQVTLRCSSQSGHNTVSWYQQALGQGPQFIFQYYREEENGRGNFPPRFSGLQFPNYSSELNVNALELDDSALYLCASSLGTQNTEAFFGQGTRLTVV.